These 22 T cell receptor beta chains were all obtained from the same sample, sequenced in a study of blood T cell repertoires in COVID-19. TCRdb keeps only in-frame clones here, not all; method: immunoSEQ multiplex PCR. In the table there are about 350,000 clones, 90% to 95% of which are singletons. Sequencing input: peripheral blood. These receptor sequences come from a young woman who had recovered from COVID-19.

The CDR3 region has the DNA TGCGCCAGCAGCCAAGGACAGAGATCAACTAATGAAAAACTGTTTTTT. Its protein product is CASSQGQRSTNEKLFF. The chain combines TRBV4-1 with TRBJ1-4; D is perhaps TRBD1 (5 bases). Between the trimmed V and J ends, which lost 1 base and 0 bases, there was a span of 9 bases. The CDR3 sequence is 16 residues long. Germline V gene sequence: CDR1 MGHRA, CDR2 YSYEKL.

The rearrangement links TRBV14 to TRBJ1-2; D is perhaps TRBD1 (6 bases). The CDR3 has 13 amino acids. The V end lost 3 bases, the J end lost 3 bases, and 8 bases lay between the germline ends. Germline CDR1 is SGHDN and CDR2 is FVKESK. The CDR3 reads CASSQGAYYGYTF. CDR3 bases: TGTGCCAGCAGCCAGGGGGCTTACTATGGCTACACCTTC.

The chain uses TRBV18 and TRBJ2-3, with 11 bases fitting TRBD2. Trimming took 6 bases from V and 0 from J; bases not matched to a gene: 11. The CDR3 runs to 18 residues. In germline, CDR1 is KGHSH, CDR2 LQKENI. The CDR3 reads CASSPLASGRTSTDTQYF. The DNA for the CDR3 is TGTGCCAGCTCCCCCCTAGCTAGCGGGAGGACCAGCACAGATACGCAGTATTTT.

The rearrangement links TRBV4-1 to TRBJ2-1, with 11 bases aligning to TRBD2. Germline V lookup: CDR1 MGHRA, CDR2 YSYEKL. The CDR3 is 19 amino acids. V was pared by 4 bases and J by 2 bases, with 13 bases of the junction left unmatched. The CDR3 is CASSPGGLAGGRPYNEQFF. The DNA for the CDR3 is TGCGCCAGCAGCCCCGGTGGCCTAGCGGGAGGAAGGCCCTACAATGAGCAGTTCTTC.

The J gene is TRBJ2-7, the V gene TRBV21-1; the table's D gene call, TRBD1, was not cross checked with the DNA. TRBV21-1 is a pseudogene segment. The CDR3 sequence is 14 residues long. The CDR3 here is CASNRGQSSYEQYV. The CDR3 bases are TGTGCCAGCAACAGGGGGCAGAGCTCCTACGAGCAGTACGTC.

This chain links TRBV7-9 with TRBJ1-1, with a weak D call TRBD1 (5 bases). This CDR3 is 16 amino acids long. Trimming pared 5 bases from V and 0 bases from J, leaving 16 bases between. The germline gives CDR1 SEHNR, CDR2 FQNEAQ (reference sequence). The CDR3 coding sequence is TGTGCCAGCAGCCCTAGACAGAAACTTATGAACACTGAAGCTTTCTTT. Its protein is CASSPRQKLMNTEAFF.

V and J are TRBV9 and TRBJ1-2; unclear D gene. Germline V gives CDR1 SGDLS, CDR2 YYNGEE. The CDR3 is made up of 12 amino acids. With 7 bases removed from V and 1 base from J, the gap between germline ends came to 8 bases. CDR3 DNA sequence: TGTGCCAGCTCACGGGATAACTATGGCTACACCTTC. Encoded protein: CASSRDNYGYTF.

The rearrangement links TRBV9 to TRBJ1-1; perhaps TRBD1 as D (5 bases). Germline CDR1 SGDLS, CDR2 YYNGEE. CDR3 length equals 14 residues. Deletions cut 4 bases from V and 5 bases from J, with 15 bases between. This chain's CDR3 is CASSQPGVGTEAFF. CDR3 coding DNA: TGTGCCAGCAGCCAACCGGGGGTGGGGACTGAAGCTTTCTTT. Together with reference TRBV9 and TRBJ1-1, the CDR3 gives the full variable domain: DSGVTQTPKHLITATGQRVTLRCSPRSGDLSVYWYQQSLDQGLQFLIQYYNGEERAKGNILERFSAQQFPDLHSELNLSSLELGDSALYFCASSQPGVGTEAFFGQGTRLTVV.

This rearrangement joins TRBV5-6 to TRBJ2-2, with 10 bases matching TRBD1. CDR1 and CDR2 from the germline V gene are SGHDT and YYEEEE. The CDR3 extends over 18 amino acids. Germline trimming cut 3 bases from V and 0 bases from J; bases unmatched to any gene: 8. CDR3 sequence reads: CASSWAGQGFPNTGELFF. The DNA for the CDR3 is TGTGCCAGCAGCTGGGCGGGACAGGGGTTTCCGAACACCGGGGAGCTGTTTTTT.

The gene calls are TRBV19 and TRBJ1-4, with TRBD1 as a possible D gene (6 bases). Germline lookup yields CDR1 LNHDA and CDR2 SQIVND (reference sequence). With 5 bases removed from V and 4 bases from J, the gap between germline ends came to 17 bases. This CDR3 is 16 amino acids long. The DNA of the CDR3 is TGTGCCAGTAGTGATGCCTGGGGGCCAGGTAATGAAAAACTGTTTTTT. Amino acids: CASSDAWGPGNEKLFF.

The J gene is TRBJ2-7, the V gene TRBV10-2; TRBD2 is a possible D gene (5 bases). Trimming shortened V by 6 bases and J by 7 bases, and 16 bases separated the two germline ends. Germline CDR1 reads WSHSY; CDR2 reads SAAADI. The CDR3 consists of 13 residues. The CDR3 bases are TGCGCCAGCAGCGCCCAGACTACGGGGGAGCAGTACGTC. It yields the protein CASSAQTTGEQYV.

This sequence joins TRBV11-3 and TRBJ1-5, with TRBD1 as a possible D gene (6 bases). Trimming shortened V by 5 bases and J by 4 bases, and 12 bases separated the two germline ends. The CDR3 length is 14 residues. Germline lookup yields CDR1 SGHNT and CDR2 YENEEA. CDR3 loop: CASSEAGVNQPQHF. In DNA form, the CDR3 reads TGTGCCAGCAGCGAAGCAGGGGTGAATCAGCCCCAGCATTTT. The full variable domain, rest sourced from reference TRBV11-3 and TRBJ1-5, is EAGVVQSPRYKIIEKKQPVAFWCNPISGHNTLYWYLQNLGQGPELLIRYENEEAVDDSQLPKDRFSAERLKGVDSTLKIQPAELGDSAVYLCASSEAGVNQPQHFGDGTRLSIL.

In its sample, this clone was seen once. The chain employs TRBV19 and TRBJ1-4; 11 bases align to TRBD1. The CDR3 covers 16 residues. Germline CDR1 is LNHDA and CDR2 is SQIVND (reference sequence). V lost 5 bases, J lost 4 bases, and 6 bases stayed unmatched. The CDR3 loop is CASSQDRGRGNEKLFF. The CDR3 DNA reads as TGTGCCAGTAGTCAGGACAGGGGGCGCGGTAATGAAAAACTGTTTTTT.

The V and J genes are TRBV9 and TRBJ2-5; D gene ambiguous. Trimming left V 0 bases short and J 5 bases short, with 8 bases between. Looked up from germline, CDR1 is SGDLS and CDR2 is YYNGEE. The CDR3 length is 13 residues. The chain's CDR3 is CASSVDVQETQYF. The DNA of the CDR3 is TGTGCCAGCAGCGTAGACGTACAGGAGACCCAGTACTTC.

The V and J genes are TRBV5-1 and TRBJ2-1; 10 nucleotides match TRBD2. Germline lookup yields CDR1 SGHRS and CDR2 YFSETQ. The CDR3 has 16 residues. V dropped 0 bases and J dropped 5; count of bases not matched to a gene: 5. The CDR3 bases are TGCGCCAGCAGCTTGGGTCTAGCGGGAGAGAACAATGAGCAGTTCTTC. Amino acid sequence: CASSLGLAGENNEQFF. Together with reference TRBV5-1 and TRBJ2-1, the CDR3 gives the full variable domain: KAGVTQTPRYLIKTRGQQVTLSCSPISGHRSVSWYQQTPGQGLQFLFEYFSETQRNKGNFPGRFSGRQFSNSRSEMNVSTLELGDSALYLCASSLGLAGENNEQFFGPGTRLTVL.

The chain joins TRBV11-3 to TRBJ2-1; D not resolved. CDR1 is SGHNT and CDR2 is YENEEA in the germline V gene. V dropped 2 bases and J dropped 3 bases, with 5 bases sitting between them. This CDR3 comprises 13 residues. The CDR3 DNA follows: TGTGCCAGCAGCTTAAACAACTACAATGAGCAGTTCTTC. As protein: CASSLNNYNEQFF.

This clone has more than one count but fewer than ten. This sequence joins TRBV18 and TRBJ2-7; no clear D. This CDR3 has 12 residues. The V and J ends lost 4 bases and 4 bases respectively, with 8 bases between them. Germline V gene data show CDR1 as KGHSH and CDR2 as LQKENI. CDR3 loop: CASSLAGYEQYV. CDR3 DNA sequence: TGTGCCAGCTCACTAGCCGGGTACGAGCAGTACGTC.

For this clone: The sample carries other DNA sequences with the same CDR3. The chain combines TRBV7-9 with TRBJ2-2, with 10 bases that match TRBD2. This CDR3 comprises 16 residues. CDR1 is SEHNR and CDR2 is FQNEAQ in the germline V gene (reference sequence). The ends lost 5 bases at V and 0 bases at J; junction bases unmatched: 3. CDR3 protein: CASSLTSGANTGELFF. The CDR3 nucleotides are TGTGCCAGCAGCCTCACTAGCGGGGCGAACACCGGGGAGCTGTTTTTT.

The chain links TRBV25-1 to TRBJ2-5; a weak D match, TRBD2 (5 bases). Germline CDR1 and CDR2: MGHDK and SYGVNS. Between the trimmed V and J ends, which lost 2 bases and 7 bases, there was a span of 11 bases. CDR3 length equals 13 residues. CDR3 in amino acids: CASSEPPGGTQYF. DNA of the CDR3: TGTGCCAGCAGTGAACCACCAGGAGGGACCCAGTACTTC.

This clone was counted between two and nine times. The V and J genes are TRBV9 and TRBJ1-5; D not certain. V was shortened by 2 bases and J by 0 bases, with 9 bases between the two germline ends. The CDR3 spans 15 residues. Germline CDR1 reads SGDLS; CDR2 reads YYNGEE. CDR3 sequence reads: CASSVTPSSNQPQHF. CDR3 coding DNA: TGTGCCAGCAGCGTCACTCCTAGTAGCAATCAGCCCCAGCATTTT.

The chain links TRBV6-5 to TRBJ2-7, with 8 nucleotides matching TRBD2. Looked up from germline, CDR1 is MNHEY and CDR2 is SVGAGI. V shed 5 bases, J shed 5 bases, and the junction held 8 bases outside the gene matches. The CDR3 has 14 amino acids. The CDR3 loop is CASSPPGLEHEQYV. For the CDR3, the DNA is TGTGCCAGCAGTCCTCCGGGACTAGAACACGAGCAGTACGTC.

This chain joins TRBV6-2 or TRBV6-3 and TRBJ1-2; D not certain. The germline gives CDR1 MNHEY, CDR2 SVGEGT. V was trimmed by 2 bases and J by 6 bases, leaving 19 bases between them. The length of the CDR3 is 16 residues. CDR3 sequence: CASSYVPPWRVDGYTF. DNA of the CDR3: TGTGCCAGCAGTTACGTGCCCCCTTGGCGGGTTGATGGCTACACCTTC.